This TCR beta chain originates from a study of human T cells and chemical hapten exposure (dated by TCRdb to about 2021). With regard to the full study: For sensitization, 2% DPC in acetone was applied to an approximately 2 cm by approximately 2 cm area of upper inner arm skin. Alopecia areata with under or over 50% scalp involvement, alopecia totalis and alopecia universalis were represented in the patient cohort, which was mostly female. Libraries were pooled for sequencing, and per-sample TCR yields varied mainly because of small differences in library volumes within the pool. This study followed changes in the peripheral blood TCR repertoire in vivo during primary and secondary sensitization of alopecia patients to the hapten diphenylcyclopropenone (DPC). Patch tests used Finn chambers with 0.01% DPC on the upper back, scored after 6 days by International Contact Dermatitis Research Group standards. Throughout the study period of 20 to 25 weeks, patients also received therapeutic DPC doses to the scalp every week. Approximately 28 alopecia patients provided blood for TCR sequencing at one to four time points (pre-sensitization, 2, 6 and 24 weeks). Patient blood was sampled pre-sensitization (week 0) and at 2, 6 and about 24 weeks after DPC sensitization. Overall results and qualifications from the work: Patch test score correlated positively with the number of PT1 expanded TCRs, reaching significance at thresholds 8, 16 and 32 but not at 4. After repeated subsampling, the strength of the expansion versus patch-test correlation and the threshold at which it became significant changed. DPC sensitization did not change the number of TCRs with a frequency above 1 in 1000, and there was no evidence of changes in global repertoire structure. Compared with pre-sensitization or healthy control sets, expanded TCRs formed significantly more large CDR3 similarity clusters, which is consistent with antigen-driven responses. Alopecia, a presumed autoimmune disease, was present in all patients, so the immune response of the patients might differ from that of healthy individuals.

The protocol used for the library was RACE. These reads were obtained on a NextSeq 500. During library preparation, unique molecular identifiers were attached to individual cDNA molecules so that TCRs could be counted quantitatively and reproducibly. Both TCR alpha and TCR beta chains were sequenced from each blood RNA sample. The study's own analysis went as follows. The median number of TCRs per sample was over 85,000, ranging from roughly 23,224 to 690,600. V, J and CDR3 annotation of the TCR reads was carried out using the Decombinator software suite. Every sample was subsampled to the same number of TCRs (28,000) for the PS versus PT1 abundance plots. TCRs were defined as expanded if absent before sensitization and observed at least eight times at the 2-week time point. TCRdb ran its own pipeline on the public reads, namely fastp trimming at Q25 and MiXCR clone calling, and kept in-frame beta chains. Identical CDR3 proteins give one entry, which carries the most common genes and DNA. It is TCRdb's table, rather than the study itself, that gives the V and J calls and clone size. Here the sample has 95,000 or so distinct CDR3 sequences; around 10% occur a single time. The top ten clones comprise 3% to 4% of the sample.

V is cut by 8 bases and J by 4 bases, and the space between the germline ends is 17 bases. From the cysteine through the phenylalanine, the CDR3 covers 15 amino acids. The sequence is cut down to CDR3 DNA, 45 bases in frame from base 1. From a lookup of the germline V gene (reference sequence), CDR1 and CDR2 are LNHNV and YYDKDF. This clonotype was counted at least ten times. Its antigen is not yet known. The record has no base qualities; no much larger clone is one base away. What this sample's time point label stands for: patch test 2, 6 weeks after DPC sensitization. Read against the paper, the sample's treatment or condition label means: therapeutic diphenylcyclopropenone sensitization with weekly scalp DPC. At every patch-test visit, the blood draw took place before the patch test was put on. To be eligible, patients had to be aged 18 to 70, diagnosed with alopecia and judged suitable for DPC therapy, while pregnant patients were excluded. Total RNA was extracted from unfractionated whole blood collected in Tempus Blood RNA tubes.

The input for sequencing was whole blood, taken in connection with sensitization to the hapten diphenylcyclopropenone (DPC). The TCR was taken from a woman aged 35 to 49 with alopecia areata. Some clones in this sample may be carry-over from other donors' samples. This sequence uses TRBV15 and TRBJ2-2; the D gene assignment is perhaps TRBD1 or TRBD2, with each matching 6 bases. The CDR3 region: CATGDWGARTGELFF. The DNA sequence reads TGTGCCACCGGGGATTGGGGGGCGCGCACCGGGGAGCTGTTTTTT.